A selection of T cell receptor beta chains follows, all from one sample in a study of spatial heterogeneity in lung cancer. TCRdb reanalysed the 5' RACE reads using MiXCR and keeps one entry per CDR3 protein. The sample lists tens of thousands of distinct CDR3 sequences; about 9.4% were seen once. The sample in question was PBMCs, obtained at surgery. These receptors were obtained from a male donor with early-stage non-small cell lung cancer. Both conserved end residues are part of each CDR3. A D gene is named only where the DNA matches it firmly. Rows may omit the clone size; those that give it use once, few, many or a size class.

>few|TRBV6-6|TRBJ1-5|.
TGTGCCAGCAGTTACTCGGGGACATCATTCAGTGGGCAGCCCCAGCATTTT
CASSYSGTSFSGQPQHF
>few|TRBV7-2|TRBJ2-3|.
TGTGCCAGCAGCTTAGCAGCCATCACAGATACGCAGTATTTT
CASSLAAITDTQYF
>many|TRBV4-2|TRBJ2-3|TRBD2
TGTGCCAGCAGCCAAGGCACTAGCGGATCTAGCACAGATACGCAGTATTTT
CASSQGTSGSSTDTQYF
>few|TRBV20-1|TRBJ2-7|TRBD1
TGCAGTGCTTTGGACAGGGGCAACGAGCAGTACTTC
CSALDRGNEQYF
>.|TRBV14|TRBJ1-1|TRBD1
TGTGCCAGCAGACAGGGGTCGACTGAAGCTTTCTTT
CASRQGSTEAFF
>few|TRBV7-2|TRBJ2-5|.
TGTGCCAGCAGCTCGCGGGGGCGCGGAAAAGAGACCCAGTACTTC
CASSSRGRGKETQYF
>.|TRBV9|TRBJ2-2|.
TGTGCCAGCAGCCCCGCAGTAGACGCGAACACCGGGGAGCTGTTTTTT
CASSPAVDANTGELFF
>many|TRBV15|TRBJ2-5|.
TGTGCCACCAGCAGGCGGGGGAGAGGGGGGACGGAAGAGACCCAGTACTTC
CATSRRGRGGTEETQYF
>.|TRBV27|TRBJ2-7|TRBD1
TGTGCCACAGTGAGACAGGGAACCTACGAGCAGTACTTC
CATVRQGTYEQYF
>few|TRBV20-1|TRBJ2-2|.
TGCAGTGCTGAGGGAAGGCACACCGGGGAGCTGTTTTTT
CSAEGRHTGELFF
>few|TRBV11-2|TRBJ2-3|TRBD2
TGTGCCAGCAGGGAGCGGGGGGGTAGCACAGATACGCAGTATTTT
CASRERGGSTDTQYF
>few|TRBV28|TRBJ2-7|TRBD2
TGTGCCAGCAGGGGGGGGTACGAGCAGTACTTC
CASRGGYEQYF
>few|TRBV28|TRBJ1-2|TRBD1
TGTGCCAGCAGCATAGGGGGCCCCTATCTCGGCTACACCTTC
CASSIGGPYLGYTF
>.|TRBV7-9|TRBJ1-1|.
TGTGCCAGCAGCCAACGTTGGACTGAAGCTTTCTTT
CASSQRWTEAFF
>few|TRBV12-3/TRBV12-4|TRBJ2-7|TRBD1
TGTGCCAGCAGTAGGACAGGGGGCCTTAGCGGGCCCATGTACGAGCAGTACTTC
CASSRTGGLSGPMYEQYF
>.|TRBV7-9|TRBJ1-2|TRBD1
TGTGCCAGCAGCTTACCCCAGGGGGCCCGTGGCTACACCTTC
CASSLPQGARGYTF
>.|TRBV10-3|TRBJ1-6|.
TGTGCCCATTCCGACAGGAGGGATTCACCCCTCCACTTT
CAHSDRRDSPLHF
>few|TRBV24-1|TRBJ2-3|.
TGTGCCACCAGTGATGCCGGGTCTAAGAATACAGATACGCAGTATTTT
CATSDAGSKNTDTQYF
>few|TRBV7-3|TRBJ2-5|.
TGTGCCAGCAGCCCTCAGGGGCGGGGAGAGACCCAGTACTTC
CASSPQGRGETQYF
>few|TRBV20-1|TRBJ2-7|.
TGCAGTGCCAGCGGAACCAAGTACGAGCAGTACTTC
CSASGTKYEQYF
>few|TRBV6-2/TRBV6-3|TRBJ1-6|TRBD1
TGTGCCAGCTCTCCGGGGGACAGCAGATACTATAATTCACCCCTCCACTTT
CASSPGDSRYYNSPLHF
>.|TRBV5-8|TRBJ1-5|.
TGTGCCAGCAGCCACCGGGACCCTAGGAATCAGCCCCAGCATTTT
CASSHRDPRNQPQHF
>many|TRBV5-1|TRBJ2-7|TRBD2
TGCGCCAGCAGCTTGGGTCCTAGCGGGAATTACGAGCAGTACTTC
CASSLGPSGNYEQYF
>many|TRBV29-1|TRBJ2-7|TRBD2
TGCAGCGTTGAGCCTAGGGCGGGGGACGAGCAGTACTTC
CSVEPRAGDEQYF
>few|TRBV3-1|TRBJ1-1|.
TGTGCCAGCAGCCAAAACGCCAACACTGAAGCTTTCTTT
CASSQNANTEAFF
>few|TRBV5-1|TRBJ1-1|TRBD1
TGCGCCAGCAGCTTGCGACAGGGAGGAACTGAAGCTTTCTTT
CASSLRQGGTEAFF
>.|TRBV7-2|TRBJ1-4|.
TGTGCCAGCAGCTTAGCACGGTACGGTGAAAAACTGTTTTTT
CASSLARYGEKLFF
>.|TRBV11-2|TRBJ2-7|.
TGTGCCAGCAGCTTAGAGGCCAGGGCCTACGAGCAGTACTTC
CASSLEARAYEQYF
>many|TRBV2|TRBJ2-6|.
TGTGCCAGCAGCCTTGGGGCCAACGTCCTGACTTTC
CASSLGANVLTF
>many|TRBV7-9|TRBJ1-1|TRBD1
TGTGCCAGCAGCTTAGACGGGGACAGTAAGTCTTTCTTT
CASSLDGDSKSFF
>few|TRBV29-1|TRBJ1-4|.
TGCAGCGTTGGAGGGACAAGCTATGAAAAACTGTTTTTT
CSVGGTSYEKLFF
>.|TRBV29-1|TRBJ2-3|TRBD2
TGCAGCGTTGTACTAGCGGGGGGTAGCACAGATACGCAGTATTTT
CSVVLAGGSTDTQYF
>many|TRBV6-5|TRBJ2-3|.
TGTGCCAGCAGTGACTCAAGGGATACGCAGTATTTT
CASSDSRDTQYF
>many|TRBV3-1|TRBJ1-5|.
TGTGCCAGCAGCCAAGGGACAGCCCCCCAGCATTTT
CASSQGTAPQHF
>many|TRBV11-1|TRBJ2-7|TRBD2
TGTGCCAGCAGCTTAGTGACTAGCGGGAGCTACGAGCAGTACTTC
CASSLVTSGSYEQYF
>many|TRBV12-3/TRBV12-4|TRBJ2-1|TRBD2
TGTGCCAGCAGTTTACGTCCAGCGGGGGTCAATGAGCAGTTCTTC
CASSLRPAGVNEQFF
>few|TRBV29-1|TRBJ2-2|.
TGCAGCTTCTTGACAGCGAACACCGGGGAGCTGTTTTTT
CSFLTANTGELFF
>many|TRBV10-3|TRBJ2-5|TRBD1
TGTGCCATCAGTGGGGACAGGGGCCGAGAGACCCAGTACTTC
CAISGDRGRETQYF
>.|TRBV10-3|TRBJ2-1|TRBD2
TGTGCCATCAGCGGGACTATAGCCCCGTATGAGCAGTTCTTC
CAISGTIAPYEQFF
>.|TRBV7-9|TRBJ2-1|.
TGTGCCAGCAGCCCGGGAGTTAACAATGAGCAGTTCTTC
CASSPGVNNEQFF
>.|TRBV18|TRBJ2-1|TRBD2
TGTGCCAGCTCACTACACAGGGCTCCTACTAGCGGGATTCCGGATGAGCAGTTCTTC
CASSLHRAPTSGIPDEQFF
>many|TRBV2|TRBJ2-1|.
TGTGCCAGCCGCCACAGCGCCAGCTACAATGAGCAGTTCTTC
CASRHSASYNEQFF
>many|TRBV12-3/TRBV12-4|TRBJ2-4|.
TGTGCCAGCAGTTTTGGAGGGCTAGCCAAAAACATTCAGTACTTC
CASSFGGLAKNIQYF
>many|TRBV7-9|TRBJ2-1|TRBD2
TGTGCCAGCAGCTATAGCGGGAGTCGGGATGAGCAGTTCTTC
CASSYSGSRDEQFF
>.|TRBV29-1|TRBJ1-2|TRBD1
TGCAGCGTGACCCCAGGGGGCTATGGCTACACCTTC
CSVTPGGYGYTF
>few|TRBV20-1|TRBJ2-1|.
TGCAGTGCCTTGACAGGGAGGGACAATGAGCAGTTCTTC
CSALTGRDNEQFF
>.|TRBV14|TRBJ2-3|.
TGTGCCAGCAGCGACGGGAGCCCAACCACAGATACGCAGTATTTT
CASSDGSPTTDTQYF
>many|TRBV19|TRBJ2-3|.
TGTGCCAGTAGTACCGGATGGAGCAGCATTTACGCAGATACGCAGTATTTT
CASSTGWSSIYADTQYF
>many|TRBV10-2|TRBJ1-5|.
TGCGCCAGCAGTGAGTGGGAGAATAGCAATCAGCCCCAGCATTTT
CASSEWENSNQPQHF
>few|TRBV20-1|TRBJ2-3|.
TGCAGTGCCCCTGTTGGGGATACGCAGTATTTT
CSAPVGDTQYF
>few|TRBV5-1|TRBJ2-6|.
TGCGCCAGCAGCTTGGACTGGGCTGGGGCCAACGTCCTGACTTTC
CASSLDWAGANVLTF
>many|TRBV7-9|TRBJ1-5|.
TGTGCCAGCAGCTTAGAGGGCTCCACGCCCCAGCATTTT
CASSLEGSTPQHF
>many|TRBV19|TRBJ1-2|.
TGTGCCAGTAGTGCTCCAGGGGTTGGAGACTATGGCTACACCTTC
CASSAPGVGDYGYTF
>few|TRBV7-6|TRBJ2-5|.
TGTGCCAGCAGCTTTCATGGGGAGACCCAGTACTTC
CASSFHGETQYF